The text below deals with one T cell receptor (beta chain). Its antigen is as yet unknown. This sample stems from a study of T cells after yellow fever vaccination. MiXCR, applied by TCRdb to the 5' RACE reads, yields one record per CDR3 protein. The profile shows 170,000 or so distinct CDR3 sequences, approximately 6.2% of them singletons. Notes on the study in general: Abundant clonotypes from the bulk population could have been carried over as contaminants into FACS-sorted repertoires.

The sequence came from a man aged 18-30 years who received the YFV17D yellow fever vaccine. Specimen: CD4+ T cells sorted from PBMCs, collected on the day of the first yellow fever vaccination.

Written as DNA, the CDR3 is TGTGCCAGCAGAGCATCCGGGGGTACCGAGCAGTACTTC. Residues: CASRASGGTEQYF. The genes are TRBV7-2 and TRBJ2-7; D is possibly TRBD2 (6 bases). The CDR3 runs to 13 residues. Trimming pared 6 bases from V and 6 bases from J, leaving 15 bases between. Germline V gene data show CDR1 as SGHTA and CDR2 as FQGNSA.